The 5 T cell receptor beta chains given below trace back to one sample, sequenced in a study of tumor-infiltrating lymphocytes in localized non-small cell lung cancer (dated by TCRdb to 2020 to 2022). Library prep was done by the immunoSEQ multiplex PCR assay. Drawn from immuneACCESS, this table holds only the in-frame rearrangements with V and J called that TCRdb kept. Clones are partly lost; checked studies trace under half to an unresolved V gene and leave the rest unexplained. The sample contains approximately 15,000 clones, less than 50% of them found a single time. Together, the top ten hold around 17% of the sample. Sequences were obtained from lung tumor tissue. These receptors were collected from a human donor with non-small cell lung cancer.

This chain links TRBV7-2 with TRBJ1-3; D not certain. Trimming cost V 5 bases and J 1 base, with 12 bases left between them. This CDR3 has 15 residues. Looked up from germline, CDR1 is SGHTA and CDR2 is FQGNSA. CDR3 protein: CASSPARSSGNTIYF. The CDR3 DNA reads as TGTGCCAGCAGCCCTGCTAGGAGTTCTGGAAACACCATATATTTT.

A few counts support this clone. This chain links TRBV19 with TRBJ1-6; D unresolved. This CDR3 is 12 amino acids long. Trimming left V 5 bases short and J 9 bases short, with 8 bases between. CDR1 LNHDA and CDR2 SQIVND come from the germline V gene (reference sequence). The DNA of the CDR3 is TGTGCCAGTAGTTTTGTCCGTTCACCCCTCCACTTT. Amino acids: CASSFVRSPLHF.

This chain links TRBV6-5 with TRBJ1-5, with no clear D. The CDR3 has 15 amino acids. Germline V CDR1 and CDR2: MNHEY, SVGAGI. Trimming took 2 bases from V and 3 from J, leaving 11 bases between them. CDR3 in amino acids: CASSYVLRFNQPQHF. The DNA for the CDR3 is TGTGCCAGCAGTTACGTTTTAAGGTTCAATCAGCCCCAGCATTTT.

The rearrangement uses TRBV9 and TRBJ2-2; D is perhaps TRBD1 or TRBD2 (5 bases each). V shed 0 bases and J shed 6 bases, with 15 bases lying between them. Germline values: CDR1 SGDLS, CDR2 YYNGEE. The length of the CDR3 is 16 residues. In nucleotides, the CDR3 is TGTGCCAGCAGCGTAGAGGTGGGGGTTCTTCCCGGGGAGCTGTTTTTT. Residues: CASSVEVGVLPGELFF. The whole variable domain, remainder taken from reference TRBV9 and TRBJ2-2, is DSGVTQTPKHLITATGQRVTLRCSPRSGDLSVYWYQQSLDQGLQFLIQYYNGEERAKGNILERFSAQQFPDLHSELNLSSLELGDSALYFCASSVEVGVLPGELFFGEGSRLTVL.

This chain links TRBV7-2 with TRBJ2-2; 7 bases line up with TRBD1. CDR1 SGHTA and CDR2 FQGNSA come from the germline V gene. Unmatched junction bases numbered 9, after V lost 7 bases and J lost 7 bases. This CDR3 is 14 amino acids long. In DNA, the CDR3 is TGTGCCAGCACCGCGTGGGCAGGGGGCGGGGAGCTGTTTTTT. This sequence encodes CASTAWAGGGELFF.